This TCR beta chain came from a study of blood T cell repertoires in COVID-19. Using immunoSEQ multiplex PCR, the repertoire was profiled, and TCRdb retains in-frame clones only, with some absent. The sample yields 150,000 or so clones, roughly 84% seen once. Germline V CDR1 and CDR2: KGHDR, SFDVKD. This CDR3 is 15 amino acids long. J gave up 4 bases and V 4 bases, and 7 bases lay outside the gene matches. This receptor was taken from a woman aged 55-70 years with acute or convalescent COVID-19. Sequenced material: peripheral blood. The chain employs TRBV24-1 and TRBJ2-5; 8 bases match TRBD2. The CDR3 sequence: CATSDKGRGAETQYF. DNA for the CDR3: TGTGCCACCAGTGACAAGGGGCGGGGGGCAGAGACCCAGTACTTC.